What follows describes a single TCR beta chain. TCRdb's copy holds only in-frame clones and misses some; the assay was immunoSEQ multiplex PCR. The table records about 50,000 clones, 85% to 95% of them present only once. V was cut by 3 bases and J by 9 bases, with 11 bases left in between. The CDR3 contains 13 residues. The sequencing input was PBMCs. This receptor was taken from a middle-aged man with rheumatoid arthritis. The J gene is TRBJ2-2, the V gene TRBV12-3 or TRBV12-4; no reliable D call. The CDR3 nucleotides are TGTGCCAGCAGTTTGTACGTGGACCGGGAGCTGTTTTTT. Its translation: CASSLYVDRELFF.